This T cell receptor (beta chain) was captured by sequencing in a study of blood T cells in healthy people across ages. Whole-study context: The template switching approach captured approximately one barcoded beta molecule for every two T cells.

With a J-beta primer mix and a sample-barcoded 5' primer, a second PCR ran about 7 to 12 cycles. Every cDNA molecule bore a tag from a template-switch adaptor containing 12 random nucleotides. One entry per CDR3 protein results from TCRdb running MiXCR on the 5' RACE reads. This repertoire shows about 900,000 distinct CDR3 sequences, under 50% found once; its top ten account for around 15%. About this clonotype: The antigen is not known.

CDR1 is MNHEY, CDR2 SVGEGT, per germline. V was pared by 6 bases and J by 3 bases, with 10 bases of the junction left unmatched. The CDR3 covers 16 residues. Study observations and caveats: Long-lived and aged donors differed, with more naive CD4+ cells and higher diversity in the long-lived. Possibly, changes in expanded clonotypes were confounded because donor CMV status was unknown.

The receptor comes from a man younger than 45 in good health. The sample consisted of blood. The chain is built from TRBV6-2 or TRBV6-3 and TRBJ2-7; 11 bases agree with TRBD1. CDR3: CASSRGTGGPNYEQYF. For the CDR3, the DNA is TGTGCCAGCAGCCGAGGGACAGGGGGACCGAACTACGAGCAGTACTTC.